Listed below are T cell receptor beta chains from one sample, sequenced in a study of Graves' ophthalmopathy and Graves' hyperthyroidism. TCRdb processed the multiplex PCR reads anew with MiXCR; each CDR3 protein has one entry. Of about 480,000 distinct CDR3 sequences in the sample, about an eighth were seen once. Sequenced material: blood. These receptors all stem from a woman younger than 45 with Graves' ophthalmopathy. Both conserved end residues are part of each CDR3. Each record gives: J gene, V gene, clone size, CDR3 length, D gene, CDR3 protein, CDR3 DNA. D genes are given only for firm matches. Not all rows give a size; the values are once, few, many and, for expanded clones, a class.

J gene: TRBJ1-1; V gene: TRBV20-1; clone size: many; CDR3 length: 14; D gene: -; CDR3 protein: CSARTQLGTTEAFF; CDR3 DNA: TGCAGTGCGCGGACTCAGTTGGGAACCACTGAAGCTTTCTTT
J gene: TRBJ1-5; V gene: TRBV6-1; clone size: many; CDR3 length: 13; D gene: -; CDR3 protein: CASKWVANQPQHF; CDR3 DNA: TGTGCCAGCAAATGGGTCGCCAATCAGCCCCAGCATTTT
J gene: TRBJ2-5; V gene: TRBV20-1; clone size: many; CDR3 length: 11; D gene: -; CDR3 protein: CSARGVETQYF; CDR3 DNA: TGCAGTGCTAGGGGGGTGGAGACCCAGTACTTC
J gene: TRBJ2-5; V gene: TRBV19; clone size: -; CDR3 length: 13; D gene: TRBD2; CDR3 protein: CASNRELAETQYF; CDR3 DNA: TGTGCCAGTAACCGGGAACTAGCGGAGACCCAGTACTTC
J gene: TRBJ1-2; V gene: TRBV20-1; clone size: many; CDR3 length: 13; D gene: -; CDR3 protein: CSANLPGNYGYTF; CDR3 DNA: TGCAGTGCAAATCTCCCGGGGAACTATGGCTACACCTTC
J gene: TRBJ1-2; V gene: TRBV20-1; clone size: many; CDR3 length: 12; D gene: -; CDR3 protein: CSGTGRNYGYTF; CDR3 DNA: TGCAGTGGGACCGGACGGAACTATGGCTACACCTTC
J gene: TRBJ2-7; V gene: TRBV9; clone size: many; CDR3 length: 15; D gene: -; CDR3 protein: CASSVEVGSGYEQYF; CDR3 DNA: TGTGCCAGCAGCGTAGAGGTGGGATCTGGCTACGAGCAGTACTTC
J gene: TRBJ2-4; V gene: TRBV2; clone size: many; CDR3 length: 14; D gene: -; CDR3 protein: CASSTQGTKNIQYF; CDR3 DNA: TGTGCCAGCAGTACGCAGGGAACCAAAAACATTCAGTACTTC
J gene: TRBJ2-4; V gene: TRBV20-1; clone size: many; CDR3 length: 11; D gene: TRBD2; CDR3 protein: CSARIAGVQYF; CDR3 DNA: TGCAGTGCTAGGATAGCGGGGGTTCAGTACTTC
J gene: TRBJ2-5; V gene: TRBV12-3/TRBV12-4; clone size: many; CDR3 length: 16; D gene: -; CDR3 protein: CASSRRLVGSQETQYF; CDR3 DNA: TGTGCCAGCAGCCGGAGGTTGGTTGGAAGCCAAGAGACCCAGTACTTC
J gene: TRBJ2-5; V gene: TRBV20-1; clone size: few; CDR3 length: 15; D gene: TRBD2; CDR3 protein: CSAEGASGELETQYF; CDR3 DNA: TGCAGTGCCGAGGGGGCTAGCGGGGAGCTGGAGACCCAGTACTTC
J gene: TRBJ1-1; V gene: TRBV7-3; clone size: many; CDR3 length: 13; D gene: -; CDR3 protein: CASSADMNTEAFF; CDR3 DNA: TGTGCCAGCAGCGCCGACATGAACACTGAAGCTTTCTTT
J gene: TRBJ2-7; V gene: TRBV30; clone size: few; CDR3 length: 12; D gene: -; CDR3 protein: CAWSYLGDEQYF; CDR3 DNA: TGTGCCTGGAGCTACCTGGGCGACGAGCAGTACTTC
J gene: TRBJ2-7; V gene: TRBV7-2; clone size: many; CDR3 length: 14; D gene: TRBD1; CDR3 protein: CASSLTGDQFEQYF; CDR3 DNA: TGTGCCAGCAGCCTGACAGGGGATCAATTCGAGCAGTACTTC
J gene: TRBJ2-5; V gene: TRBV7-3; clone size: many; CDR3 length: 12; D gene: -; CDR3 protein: CASSLGSGAQYF; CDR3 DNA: TGTGCCAGCAGCTTAGGATCCGGTGCCCAGTACTTC
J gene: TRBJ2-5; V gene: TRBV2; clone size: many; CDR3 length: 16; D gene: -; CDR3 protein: CASSDSFGQGVETQYF; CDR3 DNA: TGTGCCAGCAGTGATTCGTTCGGGCAGGGAGTGGAGACCCAGTACTTC
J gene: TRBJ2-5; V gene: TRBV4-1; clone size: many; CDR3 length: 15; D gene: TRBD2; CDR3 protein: CASSPGLAGPLTQYF; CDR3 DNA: TGCGCCAGCAGCCCTGGACTAGCGGGGCCCCTGACCCAGTACTTC
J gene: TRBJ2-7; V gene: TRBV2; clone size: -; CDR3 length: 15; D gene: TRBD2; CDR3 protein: CASSWLADSSYEQYF; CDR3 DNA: TGTGCCAGCAGTTGGCTAGCGGATAGCTCCTACGAGCAGTACTTC
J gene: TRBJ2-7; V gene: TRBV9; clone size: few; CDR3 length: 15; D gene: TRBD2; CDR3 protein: CASSASGSEESEQYF; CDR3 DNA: TGTGCCAGCAGCGCGAGCGGGAGTGAAGAGTCCGAGCAGTACTTC
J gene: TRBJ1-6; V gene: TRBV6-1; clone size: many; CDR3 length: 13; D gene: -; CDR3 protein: CASSSGQYSPLHF; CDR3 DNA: TGTGCCAGCAGTTCCGGACAGTATTCACCCCTCCACTTT
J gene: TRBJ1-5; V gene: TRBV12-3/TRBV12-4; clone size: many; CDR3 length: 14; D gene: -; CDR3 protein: CASSSVGEGQPQHF; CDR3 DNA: TGTGCCAGCAGTTCTGTGGGGGAGGGTCAGCCCCAGCATTTT
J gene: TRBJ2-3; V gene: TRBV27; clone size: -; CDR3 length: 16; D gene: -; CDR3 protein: CATYAPCTASTDTQYF; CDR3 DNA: TGTGCCACCTACGCTCCCTGCACAGCCAGCACAGATACGCAGTATTTT
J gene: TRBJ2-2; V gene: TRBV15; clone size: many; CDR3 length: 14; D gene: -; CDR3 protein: CATEKGSNTGELFF; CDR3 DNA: TGTGCCACCGAGAAGGGGTCCAACACCGGGGAGCTGTTTTTT